This section outlines one TCR beta chain sequence together with its context. The CDR3 sequence is 14 residues long. In germline, CDR1 is SGHAT, CDR2 FQNNGV. V was clipped by 2 bases and J by 5 bases, with 13 bases between them. These data originate in a study of shared clonotypes between healthy human individuals. Per the original data handling: Filtering differed since immunoSEQ provided only junctions, with no quality scores. Repertoires were generated with immunoSEQ multiplex PCR, while TCRdb's copy carries only in-frame clones and drops some. That table gives V, J and clone size, and the DNA gave D and trimming. The table has fewer than 650,000 clones, around 77% seen once.

The genes are TRBV11-2 and TRBJ2-7; TRBD1 is a possible D gene (6 bases). Input material: PBMCs. This sequence originates from a woman aged 40 to 50 in good health. Some clones in this sample may be carry-over from other donors' samples. The CDR3 DNA reads TGTGCCAGCAGCTTAACAGGGCCGCGGGACGAGCAGTACTTC. Protein: CASSLTGPRDEQYF. The full variable domain, rest sourced from reference TRBV11-2 and TRBJ2-7, is EAGVAQSPRYKIIEKRQSVAFWCNPISGHATLYWYQQILGQGPKLLIQFQNNGVVDDSQLPKDRFSAERLKGVDSTLKIQPAKLEDSAVYLCASSLTGPRDEQYFGPGTRLTVT.